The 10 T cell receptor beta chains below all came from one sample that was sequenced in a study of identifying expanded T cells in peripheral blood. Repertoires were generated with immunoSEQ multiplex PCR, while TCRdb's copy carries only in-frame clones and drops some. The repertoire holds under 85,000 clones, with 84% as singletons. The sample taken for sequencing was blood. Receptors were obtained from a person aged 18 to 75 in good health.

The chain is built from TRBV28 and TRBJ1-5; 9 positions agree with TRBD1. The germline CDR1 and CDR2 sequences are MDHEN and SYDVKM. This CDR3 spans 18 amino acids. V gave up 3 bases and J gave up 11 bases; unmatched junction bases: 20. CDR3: CASSLLGAGTGPIRAQHF. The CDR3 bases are TGTGCCAGCAGTTTGCTTGGGGCCGGGACAGGGCCAATTCGTGCCCAGCATTTT.

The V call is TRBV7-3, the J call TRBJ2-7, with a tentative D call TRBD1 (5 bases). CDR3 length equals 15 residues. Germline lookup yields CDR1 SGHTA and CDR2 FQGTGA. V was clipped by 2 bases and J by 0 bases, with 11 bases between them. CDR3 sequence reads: CASSLDSGPSYEQYF. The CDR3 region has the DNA TGTGCCAGCAGCTTAGATTCAGGGCCCTCCTACGAGCAGTACTTC.

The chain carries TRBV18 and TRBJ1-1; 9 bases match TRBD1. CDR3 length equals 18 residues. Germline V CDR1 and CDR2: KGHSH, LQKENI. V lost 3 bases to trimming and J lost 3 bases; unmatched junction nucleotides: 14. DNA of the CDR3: TGTGCCAGCTCACCGCCTTCCGGGACAGGGACTGGGGACACTGAAGCTTTCTTT. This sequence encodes CASSPPSGTGTGDTEAFF.

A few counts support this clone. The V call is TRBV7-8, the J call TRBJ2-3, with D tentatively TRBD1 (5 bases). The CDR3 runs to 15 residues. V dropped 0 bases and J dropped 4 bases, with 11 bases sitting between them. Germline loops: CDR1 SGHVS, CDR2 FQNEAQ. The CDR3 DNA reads TGTGCCAGCAGCTTAGCGGTCAGGGTCTCAGATACGCAGTATTTT. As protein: CASSLAVRVSDTQYF. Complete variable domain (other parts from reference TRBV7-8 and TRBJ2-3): GAGVSQSPRYKVAKRGQDVALRCDPISGHVSLFWYQQALGQGPEFLTYFQNEAQLDKSGLPSDRFFAERPEGSVSTLKIQRTQQEDSAVYLCASSLAVRVSDTQYFGPGTRLTVL.

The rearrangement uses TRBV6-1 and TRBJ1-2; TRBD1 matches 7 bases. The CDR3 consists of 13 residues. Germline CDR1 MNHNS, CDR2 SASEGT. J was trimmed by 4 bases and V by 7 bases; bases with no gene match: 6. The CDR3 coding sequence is TGTGCCAGCACAATACAGGGGTCCTATGGCTACACCTTC. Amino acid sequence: CASTIQGSYGYTF.

CDR3 amino acids: CASSWSGTSGNNEQFF. CDR3 coding DNA: TGCGCCAGCAGCTGGTCCGGGACTAGCGGAAACAATGAGCAGTTCTTC. The chain is built from TRBV5-1 and TRBJ2-1; TRBD2 matches at 11 bases. The germline V gene has CDR1 SGHRS and CDR2 YFSETQ. V was clipped by 3 bases and J by 5 bases; unmatched bases: 7. This CDR3 region has 16 residues.

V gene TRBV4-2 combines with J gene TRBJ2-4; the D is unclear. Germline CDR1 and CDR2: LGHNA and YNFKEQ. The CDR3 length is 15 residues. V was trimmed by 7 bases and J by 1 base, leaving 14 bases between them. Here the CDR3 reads CASTPRSDAKNIQYF. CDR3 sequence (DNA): TGTGCCAGCACCCCGAGAAGCGATGCCAAAAACATTCAGTACTTC.

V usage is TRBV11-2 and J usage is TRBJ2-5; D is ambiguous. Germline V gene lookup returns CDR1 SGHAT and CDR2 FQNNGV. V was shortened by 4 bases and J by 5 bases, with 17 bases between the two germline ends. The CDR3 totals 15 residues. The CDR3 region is CASSYVGQEEETQYF. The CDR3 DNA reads TGTGCCAGCAGCTATGTTGGGCAAGAAGAGGAGACCCAGTACTTC.

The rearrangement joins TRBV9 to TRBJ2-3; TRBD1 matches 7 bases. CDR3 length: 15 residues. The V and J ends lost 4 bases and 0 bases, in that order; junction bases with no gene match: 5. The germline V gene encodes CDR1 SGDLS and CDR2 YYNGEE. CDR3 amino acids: CASSPRDSSTDTQYF. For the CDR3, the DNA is TGTGCCAGCAGCCCAAGGGACAGTAGCACAGATACGCAGTATTTT. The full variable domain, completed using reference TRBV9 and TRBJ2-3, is DSGVTQTPKHLITATGQRVTLRCSPRSGDLSVYWYQQSLDQGLQFLIQYYNGEERAKGNILERFSAQQFPDLHSELNLSSLELGDSALYFCASSPRDSSTDTQYFGPGTRLTVL.

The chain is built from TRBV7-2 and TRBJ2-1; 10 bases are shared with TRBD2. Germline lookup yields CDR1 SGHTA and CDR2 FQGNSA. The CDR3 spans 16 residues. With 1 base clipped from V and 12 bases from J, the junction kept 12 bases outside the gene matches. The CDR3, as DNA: TGTGCCAGCAGCTTAGAGGCTAGCGGGAGTTCAGTCGGGCAGTTCTTC. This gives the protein CASSLEASGSSVGQFF.